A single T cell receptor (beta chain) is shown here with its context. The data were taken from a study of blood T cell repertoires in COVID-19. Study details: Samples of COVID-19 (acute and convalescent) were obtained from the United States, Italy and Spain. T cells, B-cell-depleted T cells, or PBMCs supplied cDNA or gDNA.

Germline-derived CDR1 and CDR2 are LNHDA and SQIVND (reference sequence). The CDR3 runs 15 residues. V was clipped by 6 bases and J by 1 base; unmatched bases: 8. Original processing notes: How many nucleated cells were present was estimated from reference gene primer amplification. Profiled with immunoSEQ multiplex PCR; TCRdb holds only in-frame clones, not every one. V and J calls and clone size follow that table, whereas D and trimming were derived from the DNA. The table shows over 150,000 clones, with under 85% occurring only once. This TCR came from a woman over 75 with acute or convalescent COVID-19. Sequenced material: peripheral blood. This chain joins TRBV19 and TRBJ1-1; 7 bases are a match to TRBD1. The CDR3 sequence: CASSPLQGGNTEAFF. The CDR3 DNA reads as TGTGCCAGTAGCCCGCTTCAGGGGGGGAACACTGAAGCTTTCTTT.